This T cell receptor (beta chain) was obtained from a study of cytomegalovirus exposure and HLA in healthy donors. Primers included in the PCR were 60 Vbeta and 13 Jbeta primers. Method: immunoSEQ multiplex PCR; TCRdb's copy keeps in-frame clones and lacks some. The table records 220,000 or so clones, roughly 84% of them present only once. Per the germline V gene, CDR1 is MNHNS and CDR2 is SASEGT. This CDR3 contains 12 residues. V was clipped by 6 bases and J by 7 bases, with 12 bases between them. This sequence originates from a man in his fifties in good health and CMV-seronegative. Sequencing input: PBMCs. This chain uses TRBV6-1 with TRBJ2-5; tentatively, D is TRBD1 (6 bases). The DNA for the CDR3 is TGTGCCAGCAGACAGGGCGTGCGGACCCAGTACTTC. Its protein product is CASRQGVRTQYF.